This TCR beta chain derives from a study of post-analysis software for immune sequencing data. Study in general: The disease courses spanned relapsing-remitting, secondary progressive and progressive-relapsing forms of multiple sclerosis.

Study-level findings and limits: Patients had higher frequencies than controls of about 5 TRBV segments, including TRBV5-6, TRBV5-1 and TRBV20-1. Patients with multiple sclerosis recorded significantly lower normalized Chao1 diversity than controls, the study found.

Comment on this clonotype: Its cognate antigen is unknown.

The CDR3 runs to 13 residues. V was clipped by 2 bases and J by 6 bases, with 8 bases between them. Germline CDR1 MNHEY, CDR2 SVGAGI. Unique molecular identifiers were present in the TCR beta cDNA libraries. About 460,000 cDNA molecules were obtained from approximately 0.91 to 9.4 million T cells. TCRdb recomputed calls from the PCR reads with MiXCR, one row per CDR3 protein. This table has approximately 660,000 distinct CDR3 sequences, 59% appearing once. The TCR originated in a girl aged 2 to 10 with multiple sclerosis. Sequencing was carried out using blood. The J gene is TRBJ2-1, the V gene TRBV6-5; D might be TRBD2 (5 bases). Here the CDR3 reads CASSYKSGNEQFF. For the CDR3, the DNA is TGTGCCAGCAGTTACAAGAGCGGCAATGAGCAGTTCTTC.